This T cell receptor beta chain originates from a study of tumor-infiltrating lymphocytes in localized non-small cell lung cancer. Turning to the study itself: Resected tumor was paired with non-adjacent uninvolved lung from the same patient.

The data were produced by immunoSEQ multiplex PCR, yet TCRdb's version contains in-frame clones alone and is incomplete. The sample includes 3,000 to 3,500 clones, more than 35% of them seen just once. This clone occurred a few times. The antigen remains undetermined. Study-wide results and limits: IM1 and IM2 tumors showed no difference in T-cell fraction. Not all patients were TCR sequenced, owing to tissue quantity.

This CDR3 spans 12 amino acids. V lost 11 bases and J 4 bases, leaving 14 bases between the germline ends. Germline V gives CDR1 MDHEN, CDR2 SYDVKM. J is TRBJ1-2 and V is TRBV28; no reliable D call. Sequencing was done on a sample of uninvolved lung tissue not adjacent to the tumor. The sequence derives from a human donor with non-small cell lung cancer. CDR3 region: CASGPPSYGYTF. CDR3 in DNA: TGTGCCTCCGGGCCTCCTTCCTATGGCTACACCTTC.